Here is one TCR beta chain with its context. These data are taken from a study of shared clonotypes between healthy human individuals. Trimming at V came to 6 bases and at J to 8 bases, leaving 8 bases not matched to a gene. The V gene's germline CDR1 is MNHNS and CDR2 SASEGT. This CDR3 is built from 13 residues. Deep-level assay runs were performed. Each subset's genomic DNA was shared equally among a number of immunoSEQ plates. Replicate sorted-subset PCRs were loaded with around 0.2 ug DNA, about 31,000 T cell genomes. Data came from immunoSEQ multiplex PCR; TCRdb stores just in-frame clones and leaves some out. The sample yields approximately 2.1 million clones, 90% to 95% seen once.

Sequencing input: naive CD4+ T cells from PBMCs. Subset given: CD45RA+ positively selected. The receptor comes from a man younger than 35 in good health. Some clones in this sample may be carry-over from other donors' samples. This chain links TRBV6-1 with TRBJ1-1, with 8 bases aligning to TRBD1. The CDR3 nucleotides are TGTGCCAGCAGGCACAACAGGGGGGGGGAAGCTTTCTTT. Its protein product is CASRHNRGGEAFF.